The text below deals with one T cell receptor (beta chain). Antigen unknown. The study made its TRB cDNA libraries by 5' RACE, adding UMI labels. Following a re-call of the 5' RACE reads, TCRdb has one entry per CDR3 protein and lacks DNA. Reported are about 89,000 distinct CDR3 sequences; the ten largest clones contain approximately 0.53%. The data were obtained in a study of CXCR3-negative and CXCR3-positive naive CD8 T cells. Study-wide results and limits: Comparison of naive cells showed more hydrophobic TRB CDR3s in CXCR3-positive than in CXCR3-negative naive cells.

Sequenced sample: naive CXCR3+ CD8+ T cells from blood. Subset in this sample: CD45RO-CCR7+CD27+CD95- naive CD8+ T cells expressing CXCR3 (TNR3+). This receptor was taken from a human donor in good health. Some clones in this sample may be carry-over from other donors' samples.

The CDR3 loop is CASSSDLKGQEGGYTF. The chain couples TRBV12-3 or TRBV12-4 to TRBJ1-2; with no DNA, the TCRdb D assignment of TRBD1 cannot be verified. The CDR3 consists of 16 residues.